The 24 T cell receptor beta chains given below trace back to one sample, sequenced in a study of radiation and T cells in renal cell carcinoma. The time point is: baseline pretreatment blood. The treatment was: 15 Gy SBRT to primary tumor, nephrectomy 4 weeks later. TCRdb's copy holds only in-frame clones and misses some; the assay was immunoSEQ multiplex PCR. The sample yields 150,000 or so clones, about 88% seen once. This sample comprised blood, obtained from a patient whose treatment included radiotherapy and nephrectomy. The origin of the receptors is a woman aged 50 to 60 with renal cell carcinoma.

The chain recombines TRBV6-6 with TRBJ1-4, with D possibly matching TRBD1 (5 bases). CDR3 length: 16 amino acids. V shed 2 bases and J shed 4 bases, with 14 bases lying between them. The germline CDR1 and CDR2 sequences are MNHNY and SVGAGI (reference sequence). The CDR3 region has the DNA TGTGCCAGCAGTTACAGGGGCTTAGGGAGTAATGAAAAACTGTTTTTT. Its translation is CASSYRGLGSNEKLFF.

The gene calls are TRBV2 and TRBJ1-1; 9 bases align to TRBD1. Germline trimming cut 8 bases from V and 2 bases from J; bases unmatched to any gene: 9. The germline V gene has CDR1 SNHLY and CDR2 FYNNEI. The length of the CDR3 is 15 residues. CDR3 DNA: TGTGCCAGCCGGGACAGGGTTTTAGTCAACACTGAAGCTTTCTTT. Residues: CASRDRVLVNTEAFF.

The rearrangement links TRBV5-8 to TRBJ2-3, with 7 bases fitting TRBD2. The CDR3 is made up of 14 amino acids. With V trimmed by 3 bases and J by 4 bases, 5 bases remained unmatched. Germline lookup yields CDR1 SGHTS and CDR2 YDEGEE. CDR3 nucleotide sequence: TGTGCCAGCAGCTGGCGACTAGCCTCAGATACGCAGTATTTT. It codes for CASSWRLASDTQYF. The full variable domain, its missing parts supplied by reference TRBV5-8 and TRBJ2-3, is EAGVTQSPTHLIKTRGQQATLRCSPISGHTSVYWYQQALGLGLQFLLWYDEGEERNRGNFPPRFSGRQFPNYSSELNVNALELEDSALYLCASSWRLASDTQYFGPGTRLTVL.

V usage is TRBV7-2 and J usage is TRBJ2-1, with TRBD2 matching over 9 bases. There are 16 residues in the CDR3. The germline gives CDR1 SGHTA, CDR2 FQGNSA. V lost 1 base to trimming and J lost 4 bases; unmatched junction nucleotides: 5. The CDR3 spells CASSLGAGGTYNEQFF. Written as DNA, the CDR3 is TGTGCCAGCAGCTTAGGCGCGGGGGGGACGTACAATGAGCAGTTCTTC.

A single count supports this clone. The CDR3 sequence: CASRLLGGVSSPLHF. CDR3 in DNA: TGTGCCAGCAGACTACTAGGGGGCGTATCTTCACCCCTCCACTTT. The chain has TRBV6-5 and TRBJ1-6; 7 bases agree with TRBD1. The germline V gene encodes CDR1 MNHEY and CDR2 SVGAGI. V shed 6 bases and J 9 bases; nucleotides not matched to a gene: 11. CDR3 length: 15 residues.

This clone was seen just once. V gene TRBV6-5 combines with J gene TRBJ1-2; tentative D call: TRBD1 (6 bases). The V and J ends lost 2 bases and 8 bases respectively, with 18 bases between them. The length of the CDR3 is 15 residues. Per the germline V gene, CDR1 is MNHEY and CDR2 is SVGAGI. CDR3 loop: CASSYGAGAAGGYTF. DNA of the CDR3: TGTGCCAGCAGTTACGGGGCAGGGGCGGCCGGGGGCTACACCTTC.

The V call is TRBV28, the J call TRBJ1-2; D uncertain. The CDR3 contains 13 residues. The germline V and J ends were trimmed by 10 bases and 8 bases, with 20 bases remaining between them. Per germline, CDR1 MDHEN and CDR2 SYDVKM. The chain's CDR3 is CATYPGFYEGYTF. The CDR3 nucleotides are TGTGCCACCTATCCCGGGTTCTATGAGGGCTACACCTTC.

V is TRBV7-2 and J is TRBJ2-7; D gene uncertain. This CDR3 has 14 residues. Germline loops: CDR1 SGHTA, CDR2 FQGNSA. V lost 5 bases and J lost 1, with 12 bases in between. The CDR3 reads CASSPKSESYEQYF. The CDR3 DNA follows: TGTGCCAGCAGCCCCAAGAGCGAGTCCTACGAGCAGTACTTC.

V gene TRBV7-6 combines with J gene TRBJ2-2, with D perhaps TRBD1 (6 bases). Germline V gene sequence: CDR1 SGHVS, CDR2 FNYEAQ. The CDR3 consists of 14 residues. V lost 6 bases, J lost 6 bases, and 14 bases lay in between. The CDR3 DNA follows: TGTGCCAGCAGGAGACAGCCAGGGGCCGGGGAGCTGTTTTTT. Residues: CASRRQPGAGELFF.

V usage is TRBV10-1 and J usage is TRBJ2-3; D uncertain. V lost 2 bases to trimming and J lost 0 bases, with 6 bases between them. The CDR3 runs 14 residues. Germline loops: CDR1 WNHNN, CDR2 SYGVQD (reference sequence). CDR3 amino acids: CASSEHGSTDTQYF. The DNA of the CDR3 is TGCGCCAGCAGTGAGCACGGGAGCACAGATACGCAGTATTTT.

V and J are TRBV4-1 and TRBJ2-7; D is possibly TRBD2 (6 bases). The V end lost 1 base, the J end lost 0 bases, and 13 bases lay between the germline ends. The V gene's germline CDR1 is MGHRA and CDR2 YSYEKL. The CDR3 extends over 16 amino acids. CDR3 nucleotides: TGCGCCAGCAGCCAAGGGGGTGGGGGGAGCTCCTACGAGCAGTACTTC. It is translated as CASSQGGGGSSYEQYF.

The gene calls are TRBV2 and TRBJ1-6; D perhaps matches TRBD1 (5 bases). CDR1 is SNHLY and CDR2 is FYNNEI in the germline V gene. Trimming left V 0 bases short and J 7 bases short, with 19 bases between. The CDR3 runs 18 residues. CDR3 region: CASSEALAWSRVNSPLHF. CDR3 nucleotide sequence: TGTGCCAGCAGTGAAGCGCTCGCATGGTCCAGGGTAAATTCACCCCTCCACTTT.

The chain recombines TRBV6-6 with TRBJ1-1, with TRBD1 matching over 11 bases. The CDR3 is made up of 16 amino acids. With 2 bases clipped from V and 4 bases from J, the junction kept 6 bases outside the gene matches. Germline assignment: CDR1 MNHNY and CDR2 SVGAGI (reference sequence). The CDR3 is CASSYPWGQGVTEAFF. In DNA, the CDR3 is TGTGCCAGCAGTTACCCATGGGGACAGGGGGTCACTGAAGCTTTCTTT.

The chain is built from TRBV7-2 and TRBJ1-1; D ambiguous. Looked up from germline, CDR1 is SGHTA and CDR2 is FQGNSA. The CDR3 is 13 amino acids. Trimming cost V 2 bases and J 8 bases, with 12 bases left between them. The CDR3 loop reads CASSLSPGGEAFF. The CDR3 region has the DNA TGTGCCAGCAGCTTATCCCCGGGAGGAGAAGCTTTCTTT.

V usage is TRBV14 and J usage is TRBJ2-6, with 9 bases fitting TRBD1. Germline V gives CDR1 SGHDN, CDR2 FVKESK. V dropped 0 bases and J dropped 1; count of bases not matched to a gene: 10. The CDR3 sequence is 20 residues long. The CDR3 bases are TGTGCCAGCAGCCAAGAGGCGGGGACAGGGAGCTTTTCTGGGGCCAACGTCCTGACTTTC. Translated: CASSQEAGTGSFSGANVLTF.

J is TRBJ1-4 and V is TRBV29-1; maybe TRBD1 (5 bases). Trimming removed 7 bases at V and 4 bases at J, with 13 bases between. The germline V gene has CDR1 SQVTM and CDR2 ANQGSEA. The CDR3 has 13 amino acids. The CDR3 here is CSARDVVNEKLFF. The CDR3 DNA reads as TGCAGCGCGAGGGACGTCGTTAATGAAAAACTGTTTTTT.

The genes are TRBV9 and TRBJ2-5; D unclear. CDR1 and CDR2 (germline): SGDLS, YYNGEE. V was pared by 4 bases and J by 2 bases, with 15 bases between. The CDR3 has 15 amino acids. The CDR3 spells CASSPGVRKQETQYF. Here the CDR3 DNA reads TGTGCCAGCAGCCCCGGTGTGAGGAAGCAAGAGACCCAGTACTTC.

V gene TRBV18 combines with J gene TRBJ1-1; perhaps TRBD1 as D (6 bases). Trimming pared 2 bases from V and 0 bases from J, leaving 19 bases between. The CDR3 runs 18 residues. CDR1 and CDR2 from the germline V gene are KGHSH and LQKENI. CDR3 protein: CASSPFLPNRAVNTEAFF. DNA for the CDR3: TGTGCCAGCTCACCATTTTTACCTAACAGGGCGGTGAACACTGAAGCTTTCTTT.

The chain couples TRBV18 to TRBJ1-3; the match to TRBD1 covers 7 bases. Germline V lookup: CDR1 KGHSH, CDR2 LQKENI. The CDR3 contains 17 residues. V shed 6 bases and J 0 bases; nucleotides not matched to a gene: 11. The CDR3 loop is CASSLRQGGLSGNTIYF. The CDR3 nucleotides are TGTGCCAGCTCTTTGAGACAGGGAGGGCTCTCTGGAAACACCATATATTTT.

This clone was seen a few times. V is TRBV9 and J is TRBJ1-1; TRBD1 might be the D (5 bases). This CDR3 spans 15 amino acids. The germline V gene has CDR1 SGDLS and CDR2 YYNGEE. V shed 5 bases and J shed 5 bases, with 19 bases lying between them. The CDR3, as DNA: TGTGCCAGCAGACGGGGGGACGGTAGTGGAACTGAAGCTTTCTTT. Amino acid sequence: CASRRGDGSGTEAFF.

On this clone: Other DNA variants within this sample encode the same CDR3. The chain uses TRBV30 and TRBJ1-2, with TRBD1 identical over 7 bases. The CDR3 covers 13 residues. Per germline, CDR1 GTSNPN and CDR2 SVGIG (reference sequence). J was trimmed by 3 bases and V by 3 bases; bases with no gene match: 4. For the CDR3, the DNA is TGTGCCTGGAGCAAAGGGACAGACTATGGCTACACCTTC. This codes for CAWSKGTDYGYTF.

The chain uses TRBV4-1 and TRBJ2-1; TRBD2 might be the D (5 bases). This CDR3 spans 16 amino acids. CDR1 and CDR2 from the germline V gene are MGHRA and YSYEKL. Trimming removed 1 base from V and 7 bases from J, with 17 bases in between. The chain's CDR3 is CASSQGSEASGNEQFF. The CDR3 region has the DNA TGCGCCAGCAGCCAAGGTAGCGAGGCCTCTGGGAATGAGCAGTTCTTC.

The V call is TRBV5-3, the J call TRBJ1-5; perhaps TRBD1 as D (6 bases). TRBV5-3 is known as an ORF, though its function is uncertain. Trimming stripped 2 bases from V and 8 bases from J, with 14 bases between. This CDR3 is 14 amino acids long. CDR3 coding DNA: TGTGCCAGAAGCTTTGGGCAGGGGAGCAAGCCCCAGCATTTT. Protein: CARSFGQGSKPQHF.

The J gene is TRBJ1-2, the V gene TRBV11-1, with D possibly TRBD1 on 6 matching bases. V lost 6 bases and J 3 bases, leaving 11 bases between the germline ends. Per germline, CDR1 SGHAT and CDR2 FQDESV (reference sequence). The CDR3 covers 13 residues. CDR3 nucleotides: TGTGCCAGCAGACGAACAGGGTACTATGGCTACACCTTC. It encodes CASRRTGYYGYTF.